These T cell receptor beta chains were read from a single sample in a study of T-cell memory formation after mild COVID-19. TCRdb reprocessed the 5' RACE reads with MiXCR, giving one entry per CDR3 protein. This sample has fewer than 200,000 distinct CDR3 sequences, with under 20% found just once. The sequenced sample was PBMCs or a T cell subset sorted from them (not recorded which). Every receptor here comes from a man aged 18 to 29 who had mild COVID-19 (a few samples of this study predate the infection). Cell type and time point are not known. CDR3s include the opening cysteine and the closing phenylalanine or tryptophan. The D gene is left open where the match is weak. Not every row has a clone size; where given, it reads once, few, many or a size class.

>TRBV4-1|TRBD1|TRBJ1-6|.
CASSQEDGWAGGSPLHF
TGCGCCAGCAGCCAAGAAGATGGCTGGGCAGGGGGATCACCCCTCCACTTT
>TRBV19|TRBD2|TRBJ2-5|few
CASGLRLAGSETQYF
TGTGCCAGTGGACTGAGATTAGCGGGAAGCGAGACCCAGTACTTC
>TRBV7-3|.|TRBJ1-1|.
CASSHDRNTEAFF
TGTGCCAGCAGCCATGACAGGAACACTGAAGCTTTCTTT
>TRBV4-3|TRBD1|TRBJ2-5|few
CASSQGQFEETQYF
TGCGCCAGCAGCCAGGGACAGTTTGAAGAGACCCAGTACTTC
>TRBV7-2|.|TRBJ1-1|few
CASTKQQDTEAFF
TGTGCCAGCACCAAGCAGCAAGACACTGAAGCTTTCTTT
>TRBV7-2|.|TRBJ1-2|few
CASSLAAAGPYGYTF
TGTGCCAGCAGCTTAGCGGCGGCAGGGCCCTATGGCTACACCTTC
>TRBV25-1|TRBD2|TRBJ2-3|few
CASRDGGAGTQYF
TGTGCCAGCAGAGACGGGGGGGCAGGTACGCAGTATTTT
>TRBV12-3/TRBV12-4|TRBD1|TRBJ1-2|few
CASSLGGTGGPGGYTF
TGTGCCAGCAGTTTAGGGGGGACAGGAGGACCCGGTGGCTACACCTTC
>TRBV6-2/TRBV6-3|.|TRBJ1-5|.
CASSRSNQPQHF
TGTGCCAGCAGTCGGAGCAATCAGCCCCAGCATTTT
>TRBV4-3|TRBD1|TRBJ2-3|few
CASGPGGDTDTQYF
TGCGCCAGTGGTCCAGGGGGAGACACAGATACGCAGTATTTT
>TRBV3-1|TRBD2|TRBJ2-7|few
CASSQVGGASYEQYF
TGTGCCAGCAGCCAAGTCGGGGGGGCCTCCTACGAGCAGTACTTC
>TRBV12-3/TRBV12-4|TRBD2|TRBJ2-5|.
CASNRLAGETQYF
TGTGCCAGCAACCGGCTAGCGGGGGAGACCCAGTACTTC
>TRBV12-3/TRBV12-4|.|TRBJ1-1|.
CASSLTRQEEAFF
TGTGCCAGCAGTCTTACTCGACAGGAAGAAGCTTTCTTT
>TRBV5-1|.|TRBJ1-2|.
CASSLERPGSANYGYTF
TGCGCCAGCAGCTTGGAAAGGCCGGGTTCAGCTAACTATGGCTACACCTTC
>TRBV7-7|.|TRBJ2-7|few
CASSLAPGDSYEQYF
TGTGCCAGCAGCTTAGCCCCAGGGGACTCCTACGAGCAGTACTTC
>TRBV7-8|.|TRBJ1-1|few
CASSASQSTEAFF
TGTGCCAGCAGCGCATCACAGAGCACTGAAGCTTTCTTT
>TRBV6-2/TRBV6-3|.|TRBJ2-1|many
CASSQREREQFF
TGTGCCAGCAGCCAAAGGGAGCGTGAGCAGTTCTTC
>TRBV5-1|.|TRBJ2-6|few
CASSLWQISSGANVLTF
TGCGCCAGCAGCTTGTGGCAGATAAGCTCTGGGGCCAACGTCCTGACTTTC
>TRBV5-1|TRBD1|TRBJ2-7|few
CASSLNFRGYEQYF
TGCGCCAGCAGCTTGAATTTCAGGGGGTACGAGCAGTACTTC
>TRBV9|.|TRBJ2-3|.
CASSPQRTAQYF
TGTGCCAGCAGCCCCCAGCGGACCGCGCAGTATTTT
>TRBV5-1|.|TRBJ1-4|.
CASSLETGTVEKLFF
TGCGCCAGCAGCTTGGAAACAGGAACGGTCGAAAAACTGTTTTTT
>TRBV20-1|TRBD2|TRBJ2-6|few
CSARVRLADYSGANVLTF
TGCAGTGCTAGAGTCCGGCTAGCGGACTACTCTGGGGCCAACGTCCTGACTTTC
>TRBV12-3/TRBV12-4|.|TRBJ1-2|.
CASSPTVTNYGYTF
TGTGCCAGCAGTCCGACGGTGACTAACTATGGCTACACCTTC
>TRBV29-1|.|TRBJ2-1|.
CRASRNGEQFF
TGCAGAGCGAGTCGGAACGGGGAGCAGTTCTTC
>TRBV25-1|.|TRBJ1-1|once
CASSDPSRGWTEAFF
TGTGCCAGCAGTGACCCCTCCCGGGGGTGGACTGAAGCTTTCTTT
>TRBV5-1|.|TRBJ2-3|few
CASSGLTDTQYF
TGCGCCAGCAGCGGGTTAACAGATACGCAGTATTTT
>TRBV20-1|.|TRBJ1-2|many
CSGTDDYGYTF
TGCAGTGGGACGGATGACTATGGCTACACCTTC
>TRBV4-2|TRBD1|TRBJ1-6|few
CASSQMDARGNSPLHF
TGTGCCAGCAGCCAAATGGACGCCAGGGGGAATTCACCCCTCCACTTT
>TRBV6-6|TRBD1|TRBJ1-5|.
CASSYGTGEHF
TGTGCCAGCAGTTATGGGACAGGTGAACATTTT
>TRBV7-2|.|TRBJ2-3|few
CASSFADTDTQYF
TGTGCCAGCAGCTTCGCCGACACAGATACGCAGTATTTT
>TRBV28|TRBD1|TRBJ2-2|few
CASRGDRGVTGELFF
TGTGCCAGCAGGGGGGACAGGGGCGTCACCGGGGAGCTGTTTTTT
>TRBV5-1|.|TRBJ1-3|few
CASSPQISGNTIYF
TGCGCCAGCAGCCCTCAGATCTCTGGAAACACCATATATTTT
>TRBV12-3/TRBV12-4|TRBD1|TRBJ1-1|.
CASRPRTGSRGAFF
TGTGCCAGCAGACCCAGGACAGGATCAAGGGGAGCTTTCTTT
>TRBV7-9|TRBD1|TRBJ2-5|few
CASSPTGVKTQYF
TGTGCCAGCAGCCCAACAGGGGTAAAGACCCAGTACTTC
>TRBV10-3|TRBD2|TRBJ2-3|few
CAISSRTSGGGDTQYF
TGTGCCATCAGCTCTCGGACTAGCGGGGGGGGAGATACGCAGTATTTT
>TRBV11-2|.|TRBJ2-5|.
CASSLERGQETQYF
TGTGCCAGCAGCTTAGAACGGGGACAAGAGACCCAGTACTTC
>TRBV7-3|.|TRBJ2-1|few
CASSTGHSSSYNEQFF
TGTGCCAGCAGCACGGGACACTCGAGCTCCTACAATGAGCAGTTCTTC
>TRBV2|TRBD1|TRBJ2-7|few
CASSVGTGSYEQYF
TGTGCCAGCAGTGTCGGGACAGGCTCCTACGAGCAGTACTTC
>TRBV5-1|TRBD2|TRBJ2-7|.
CASSSLPSGVSTYEQYF
TGCGCCAGCAGCTCTCTGCCTAGCGGGGTATCCACCTACGAGCAGTACTTC
>TRBV11-2|.|TRBJ2-7|.
CASSPLGVRNEQYF
TGTGCCAGCAGTCCCCTCGGGGTGAGGAACGAGCAGTACTTC
>TRBV20-1|.|TRBJ2-5|.
CSATGSQETQYF
TGCAGTGCGACCGGGAGCCAAGAGACCCAGTACTTC
>TRBV5-1|TRBD2|TRBJ2-6|few
CASSLGLAANVLTF
TGCGCCAGCAGCTTGGGACTAGCGGCCAACGTCCTGACTTTC
>TRBV7-9|.|TRBJ1-1|many
CASSVRTGTEAFF
TGTGCCAGCAGCGTTAGAACCGGGACTGAAGCTTTCTTT
>TRBV3-1|.|TRBJ2-7|.
CASSQGVAGFGEQYF
TGTGCCAGCAGCCAAGGAGTGGCAGGGTTCGGGGAGCAGTACTTC
>TRBV29-1|.|TRBJ1-1|few
CSVESERAFF
TGCAGCGTTGAAAGCGAGAGGGCTTTCTTT
>TRBV7-3|.|TRBJ2-3|many
CASSYRSDTTDTQYF
TGTGCCAGCAGCTACAGGTCGGACACCACAGATACGCAGTATTTT
>TRBV5-6|.|TRBJ1-2|few
CASSIRTSYGYTF
TGTGCCAGCAGCATACGGACAAGCTATGGCTACACCTTC
>TRBV7-9|.|TRBJ2-2|.
CASSWNTGELFF
TGTGCCAGCAGCTGGAACACCGGGGAGCTGTTTTTT
>TRBV20-1|TRBD2|TRBJ2-3|.
CSARPLAGVTDTQYF
TGCAGTGCTAGGCCACTAGCGGGGGTCACAGATACGCAGTATTTT